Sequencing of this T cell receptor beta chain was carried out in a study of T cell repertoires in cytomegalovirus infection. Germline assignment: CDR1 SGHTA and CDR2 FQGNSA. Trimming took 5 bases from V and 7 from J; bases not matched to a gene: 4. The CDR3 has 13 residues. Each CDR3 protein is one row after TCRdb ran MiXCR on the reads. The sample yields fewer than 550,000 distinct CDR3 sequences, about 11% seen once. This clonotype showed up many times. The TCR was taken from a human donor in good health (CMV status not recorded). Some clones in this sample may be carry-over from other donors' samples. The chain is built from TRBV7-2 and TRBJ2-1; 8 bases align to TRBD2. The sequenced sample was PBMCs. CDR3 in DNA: TGTGCCAGCAGCACGCGGGGGGCAAATGAGCAGTTCTTC. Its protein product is CASSTRGANEQFF.